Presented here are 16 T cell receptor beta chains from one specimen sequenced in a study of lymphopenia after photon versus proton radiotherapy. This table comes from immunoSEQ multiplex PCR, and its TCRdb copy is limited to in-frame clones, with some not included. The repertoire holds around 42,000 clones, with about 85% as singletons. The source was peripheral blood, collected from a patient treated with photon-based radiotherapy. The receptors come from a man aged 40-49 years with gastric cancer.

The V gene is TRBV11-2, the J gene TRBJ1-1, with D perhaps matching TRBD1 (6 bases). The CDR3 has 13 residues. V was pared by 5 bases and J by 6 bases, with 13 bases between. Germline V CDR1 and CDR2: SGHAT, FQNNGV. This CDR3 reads CASSPGTSAEAFF. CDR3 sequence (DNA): TGTGCCAGCAGCCCGGGGACAAGCGCTGAAGCTTTCTTT.

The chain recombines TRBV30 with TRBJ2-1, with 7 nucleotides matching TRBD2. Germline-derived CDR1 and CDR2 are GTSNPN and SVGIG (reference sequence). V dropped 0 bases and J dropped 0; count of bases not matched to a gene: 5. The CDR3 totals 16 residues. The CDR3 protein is CAWSVIAGVSYNEQFF. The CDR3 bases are TGTGCCTGGAGTGTAATTGCGGGGGTCTCCTACAATGAGCAGTTCTTC.

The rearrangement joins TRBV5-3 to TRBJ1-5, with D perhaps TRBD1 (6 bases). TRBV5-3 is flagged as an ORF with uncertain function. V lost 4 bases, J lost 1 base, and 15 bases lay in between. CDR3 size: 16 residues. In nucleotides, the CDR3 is TGTGCCAGAAGCCGCCCCAGGGGAATCAGCAATCAGCCCCAGCATTTT. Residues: CARSRPRGISNQPQHF.

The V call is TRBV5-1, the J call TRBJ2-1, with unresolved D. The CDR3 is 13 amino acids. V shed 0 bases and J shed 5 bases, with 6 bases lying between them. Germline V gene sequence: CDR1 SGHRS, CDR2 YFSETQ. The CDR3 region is CASSLGSNNEQFF. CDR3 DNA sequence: TGCGCCAGCAGCTTGGGGTCCAACAATGAGCAGTTCTTC.

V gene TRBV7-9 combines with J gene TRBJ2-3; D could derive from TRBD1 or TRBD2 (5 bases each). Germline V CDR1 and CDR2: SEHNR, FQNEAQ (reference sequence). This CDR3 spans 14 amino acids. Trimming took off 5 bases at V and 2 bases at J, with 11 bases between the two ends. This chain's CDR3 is CASSRGRNTDTQYF. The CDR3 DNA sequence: TGTGCCAGCAGCCGGGGACGGAACACAGATACGCAGTATTTT. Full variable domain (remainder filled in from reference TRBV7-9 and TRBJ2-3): DTGVSQNPRHKITKRGQNVTFRCDPISEHNRLYWYRQTLGQGPEFLTYFQNEAQLEKSRLLSDRFSAERPKGSFSTLEIQRTEQGDSAMYLCASSRGRNTDTQYFGPGTRLTVL.

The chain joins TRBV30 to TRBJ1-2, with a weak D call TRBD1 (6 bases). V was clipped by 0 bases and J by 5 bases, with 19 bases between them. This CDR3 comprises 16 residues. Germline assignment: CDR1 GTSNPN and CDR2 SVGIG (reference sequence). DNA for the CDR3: TGTGCCTGGAGTGTAAGGTATCGGGACAAGAGGTATGGCTACACCTTC. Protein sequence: CAWSVRYRDKRYGYTF.

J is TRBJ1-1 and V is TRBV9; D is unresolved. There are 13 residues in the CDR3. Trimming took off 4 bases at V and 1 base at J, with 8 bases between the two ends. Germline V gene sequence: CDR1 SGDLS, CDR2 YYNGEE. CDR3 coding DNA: TGTGCCAGCAGCCCCCAGTGGAACACTGAAGCTTTCTTT. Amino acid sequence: CASSPQWNTEAFF.

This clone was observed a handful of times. CDR3 coding DNA: TGCGCCAGCAGCTTGGACAGGGGAGTGCACGAGCAGTACTTC. Its protein is CASSLDRGVHEQYF. The gene calls are TRBV5-1 and TRBJ2-7, with 7 bases matching TRBD1. Germline V gene lookup returns CDR1 SGHRS and CDR2 YFSETQ. The J segment lost 5 bases and the V segment lost 0 bases, leaving 5 bases of the junction unmatched. There are 14 residues in the CDR3.

This CDR3 reads CSGTTSGNTGELFF. The CDR3 nucleotides read TGCAGCGGCACTACTAGCGGGAACACCGGGGAGCTGTTTTTT. The V call is TRBV29-1, the J call TRBJ2-2; TRBD2 matches at 8 bases. Germline loops: CDR1 SQVTM, CDR2 ANQGSEA. J lost 1 base, V lost 7 bases, and 5 bases had no gene match. This CDR3 is 14 amino acids long.

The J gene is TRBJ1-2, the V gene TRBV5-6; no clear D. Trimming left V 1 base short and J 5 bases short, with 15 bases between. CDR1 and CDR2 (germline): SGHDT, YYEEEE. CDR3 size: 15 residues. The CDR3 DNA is TGTGCCAGCAGCTTGCTCCGCCGGACTGGGTATGGCTACACCTTC. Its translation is CASSLLRRTGYGYTF.

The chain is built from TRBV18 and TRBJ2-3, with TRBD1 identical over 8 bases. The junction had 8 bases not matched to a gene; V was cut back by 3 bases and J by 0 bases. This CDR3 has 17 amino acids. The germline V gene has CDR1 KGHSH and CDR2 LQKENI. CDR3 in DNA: TGTGCCAGCTCACCCTCCCAGGGGGCGCTTAGCACAGATACGCAGTATTTT. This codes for CASSPSQGALSTDTQYF.

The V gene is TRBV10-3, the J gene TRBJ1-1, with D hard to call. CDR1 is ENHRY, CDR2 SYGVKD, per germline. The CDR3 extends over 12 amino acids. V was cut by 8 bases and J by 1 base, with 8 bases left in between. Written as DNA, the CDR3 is TGTGCCATCGGGCAGCGGAACACTGAAGCTTTCTTT. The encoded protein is CAIGQRNTEAFF.

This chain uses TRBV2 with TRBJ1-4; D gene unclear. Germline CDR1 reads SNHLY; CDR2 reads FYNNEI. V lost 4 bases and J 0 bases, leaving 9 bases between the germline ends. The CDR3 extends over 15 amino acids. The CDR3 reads CASSVGGTTNEKLFF. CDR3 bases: TGTGCCAGCAGTGTGGGAGGGACAACTAATGAAAAACTGTTTTTT.

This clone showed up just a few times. The CDR3 sequence is CAWSAQRQAFF. The CDR3 nucleotides read TGTGCCTGGAGTGCTCAAAGGCAAGCTTTCTTT. This chain joins TRBV30 and TRBJ1-1; D unclear. Germline-derived CDR1 and CDR2 are GTSNPN and SVGIG (reference sequence). Trimming pared 1 base from V and 9 bases from J, leaving 9 bases between. CDR3 length: 11 amino acids.

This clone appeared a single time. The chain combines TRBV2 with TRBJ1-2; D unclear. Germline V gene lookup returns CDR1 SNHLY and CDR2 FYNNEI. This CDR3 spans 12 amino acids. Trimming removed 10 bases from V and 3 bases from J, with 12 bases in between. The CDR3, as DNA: TGTGCCAACCACTCAACCGACTATGGCTACACCTTC. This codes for CANHSTDYGYTF.

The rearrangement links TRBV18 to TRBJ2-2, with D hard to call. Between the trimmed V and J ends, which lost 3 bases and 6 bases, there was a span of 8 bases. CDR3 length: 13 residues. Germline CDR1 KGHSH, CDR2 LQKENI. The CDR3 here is CASSPLMSGELFF. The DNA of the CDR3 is TGTGCCAGCTCACCCTTGATGTCCGGGGAGCTGTTTTTT.